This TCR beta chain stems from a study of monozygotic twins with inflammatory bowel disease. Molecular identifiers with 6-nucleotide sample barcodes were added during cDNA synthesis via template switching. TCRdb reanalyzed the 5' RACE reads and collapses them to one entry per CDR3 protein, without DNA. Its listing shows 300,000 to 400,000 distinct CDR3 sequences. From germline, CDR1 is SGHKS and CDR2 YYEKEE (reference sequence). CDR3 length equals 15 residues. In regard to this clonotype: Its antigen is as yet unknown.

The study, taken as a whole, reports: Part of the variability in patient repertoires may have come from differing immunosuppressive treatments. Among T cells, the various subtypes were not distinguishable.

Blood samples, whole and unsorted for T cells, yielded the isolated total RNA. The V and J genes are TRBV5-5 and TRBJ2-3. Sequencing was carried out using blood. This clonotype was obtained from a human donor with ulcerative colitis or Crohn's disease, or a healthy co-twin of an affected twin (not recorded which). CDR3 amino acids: CASSLNAQNTDTQYF.